This is a list of T cell receptor beta chains from one sample in a study of regulatory T cells. Clones were read by immunoSEQ multiplex PCR, and TCRdb kept only the in-frame ones, dropping some. The profile shows tens of thousands of clones, about 88% of them singletons. The sample taken for sequencing was conventional CD4+ T cells sorted from blood. The receptor source for this set is a child aged 10-17 years with CD3G deficiency. Both conserved end residues are part of each CDR3. D genes are given only for firm matches. Size values are once, few and many counts, or a class for expanded clones, and some rows have none.

>TRBV7-9|TRBJ2-3|NA|NA
CASSSNRVTQYF
TGTGCCAGCAGCTCTAACAGGGTAACGCAGTATTTT
>TRBV5-1|TRBJ2-7|once|NA
CASSSGPAYEQYF
TGCGCCAGCAGCTCGGGACCAGCCTACGAGCAGTACTTC
>TRBV28|TRBJ2-7|NA|NA
CASSRRSSGVSYEQYF
TGTGCCAGCAGTCGCCGATCTTCTGGGGTCTCCTACGAGCAGTACTTC
>TRBV28|TRBJ1-1|NA|TRBD1
CASSFLTGTGRAEAFF
TGTGCCAGCAGTTTCCTCACCGGGACAGGGAGGGCTGAAGCTTTCTTT
>TRBV11-2|TRBJ2-2|NA|NA
CASSPRRRGAYTGELFF
TGTGCCAGCAGCCCCCGACGTCGCGGGGCGTACACCGGGGAGCTGTTTTTT
>TRBV11-2|TRBJ2-7|NA|NA
CASSLDRNGEQYF
TGTGCCAGCAGCTTAGATCGTAATGGTGAGCAGTACTTC
>TRBV7-8|TRBJ2-3|NA|NA
CASSSRDSYGDTQYF
TGTGCCAGCAGCTCCCGGGACTCGTACGGAGATACGCAGTATTTT
>TRBV10-3|TRBJ2-7|NA|NA
CAIKSGKGSYEQYF
TGTGCCATCAAGTCAGGGAAGGGCTCCTACGAGCAGTACTTC
>TRBV27|TRBJ1-6|NA|NA
CASSILLNSPLHF
TGTGCCAGCAGTATCCTATTAAATTCACCCCTCCACTTT
>TRBV6-6|TRBJ1-1|NA|NA
CASSLQNTEAFF
TGTGCCAGCAGTCTCCAGAACACTGAAGCTTTCTTT
>TRBV28|TRBJ2-2|NA|TRBD2
CASSWAQSGRRAGELFF
TGTGCCAGCAGTTGGGCTCAAAGCGGGAGACGCGCCGGGGAGCTGTTTTTT
>TRBV10-3|TRBJ2-7|NA|NA
CAISGEDGRLYF
TGTGCCATCAGTGGTGAGGACGGCCGGCTGTACTTC
>TRBV7-8|TRBJ2-7|once|TRBD1
CASSLDRGPQYF
TGTGCCAGCAGCTTAGACAGGGGCCCGCAGTACTTC
>TRBV10-3|TRBJ2-7|NA|TRBD1
CAISRGDRGSEQYF
TGTGCCATCAGTCGAGGCGACAGGGGCAGCGAGCAGTACTTC
>TRBV11-2|TRBJ2-2|NA|TRBD2
CASSKLAGAGELFF
TGTGCCAGCAGCAAACTAGCGGGAGCCGGGGAGCTGTTTTTT
>TRBV28|TRBJ2-7|NA|TRBD2
CASSLRWRTSAEQYF
TGTGCCAGCAGTTTAAGGTGGCGGACTAGCGCCGAGCAGTACTTC
>TRBV5-1|TRBJ1-1|NA|NA
CASRKGGKNTEAFF
TGCGCCAGCCGCAAGGGGGGAAAGAACACTGAAGCTTTCTTT
>TRBV28|TRBJ1-2|NA|NA
CASSKVRGRGYTF
TGTGCCAGCAGTAAGGTCAGGGGCCGCGGCTACACCTTC
>TRBV11-3|TRBJ1-2|NA|NA
CASSLGGGYTF
TGTGCCAGCAGCTTAGGCGGTGGCTACACCTTC
>TRBV7-9|TRBJ2-1|NA|NA
CASSLGIRGNEQFF
TGTGCCAGCAGCTTAGGGATCAGGGGAAATGAGCAGTTCTTC
>TRBV5-1|TRBJ2-3|NA|NA
CASSRSHVTDTQYF
TGCGCCAGCAGCAGATCTCATGTAACAGATACGCAGTATTTT
>TRBV11-3|TRBJ2-1|NA|NA
CASSLAPGSEQFF
TGTGCCAGCAGCTTAGCGCCCGGGAGTGAGCAGTTCTTC
>TRBV19|TRBJ2-6|NA|TRBD1
CASSGRTGGSGANVLTF
TGTGCCAGTAGTGGGAGGACAGGGGGTTCTGGGGCCAACGTCCTGACTTTC
>TRBV7-8|TRBJ2-7|NA|NA
CASSLGSAGLSYEQYF
TGTGCCAGCAGCTTAGGATCAGCGGGCCTCTCCTACGAGCAGTACTTC
>TRBV6-1|TRBJ2-4|NA|TRBD2
CASSGSSGMENIQYF
TGTGCCAGCAGTGGAAGTAGCGGGATGGAAAACATTCAGTACTTC
>TRBV11-2|TRBJ1-3|NA|NA
CASSLAGNSGNTIYF
TGTGCCAGCAGCTTAGCCGGGAACTCTGGAAACACCATATATTTT
>TRBV28|TRBJ2-7|NA|TRBD1
CASSLDRGPSSYEQYF
TGTGCCAGCAGTCTGGACAGGGGGCCGAGCTCCTACGAGCAGTACTTC
>TRBV5-1|TRBJ2-7|NA|NA
CASRRMPDRDYEQYF
TGCGCCAGCCGACGCATGCCCGACAGAGACTACGAGCAGTACTTC
>TRBV7-8|TRBJ2-5|NA|NA
CASSLNLGETQYF
TGTGCCAGCAGCTTAAACCTGGGGGAGACCCAGTACTTC
>TRBV5-1|TRBJ2-5|NA|NA
CASSLGSRIQETQYF
TGCGCCAGCAGCTTGGGTTCCAGGATCCAAGAGACCCAGTACTTC
>TRBV5-1|TRBJ2-5|once|NA
CASSLRGGTQYF
TGCGCCAGCAGCTTGAGAGGGGGGACCCAGTACTTC
>TRBV19|TRBJ1-5|NA|NA
CASSAGNQPQHF
TGTGCCAGTAGTGCGGGGAATCAGCCCCAGCATTTT
>TRBV5-1|TRBJ2-1|NA|NA
CASSLVGQNEQFF
TGCGCCAGCAGCTTGGTCGGGCAGAACGAGCAGTTCTTC
>TRBV28|TRBJ2-7|NA|NA
CASSRQSPYEQYF
TGTGCCAGCAGCAGACAAAGCCCCTACGAGCAGTACTTC
>TRBV9|TRBJ2-5|NA|NA
CASSVRGGERETQYF
TGTGCCAGCAGCGTAAGGGGGGGTGAGCGAGAGACCCAGTACTTC
>TRBV10-3|TRBJ2-7|NA|TRBD1
CAISEGQGAGEQYF
TGTGCCATCAGTGAAGGACAGGGGGCAGGTGAGCAGTACTTC
>TRBV28|TRBJ2-2|NA|NA
CASSLAGSTGELFF
TGTGCCAGCAGTTTAGCAGGGTCCACCGGGGAGCTGTTTTTT
>TRBV7-9|TRBJ2-6|NA|NA
CASSLQGRGANVLTF
TGTGCCAGCAGCTTACAGGGGCGAGGGGCCAACGTCCTGACTTTC
>TRBV7-9|TRBJ2-3|NA|TRBD2
CASSLVAGGTHGRRDTQYF
TGTGCCAGCAGCTTAGTAGCGGGAGGCACTCATGGAAGGAGGGATACGCAGTATTTT
>TRBV7-8|TRBJ2-7|NA|TRBD2
CASSLRPSGLPYEQYF
TGTGCCAGCAGCTTACGCCCTAGCGGGCTCCCCTACGAGCAGTACTTC
>TRBV6-1|TRBJ2-7|NA|NA
CASSERPGLSSGEQYF
TGTGCCAGCAGTGAACGGCCGGGACTGAGCTCAGGGGAGCAGTACTTC
>TRBV27|TRBJ2-3|NA|TRBD1
CASSRERQGGTDTQYF
TGTGCCAGCAGTCGAGAACGACAGGGGGGGACAGATACGCAGTATTTT
>TRBV27|TRBJ2-3|NA|NA
CASGRYSTDTQYF
TGTGCCAGCGGACGCTATAGCACAGATACGCAGTATTTT
>TRBV7-9|TRBJ2-1|NA|TRBD2
CASSHSGLAGGIDEQFF
TGTGCCAGCAGCCATTCAGGACTAGCGGGAGGGATCGATGAGCAGTTCTTC
>TRBV28|TRBJ2-3|NA|TRBD2
CASSPVSGSAKDTQYF
TGTGCCAGCAGTCCCGTTAGCGGGAGTGCTAAAGATACGCAGTATTTT
>TRBV28|TRBJ2-7|NA|TRBD1
CASSTSTRDRDNQQYF
TGTGCCAGCAGTACATCTACCCGGGACAGGGACAATCAGCAGTACTTC
>TRBV6-1|TRBJ2-4|NA|NA
CASKGGGGKNIQYF
TGTGCCAGCAAGGGAGGGGGTGGCAAAAACATTCAGTACTTC
>TRBV19|TRBJ2-4|NA|NA
CASSSLPGDIQYF
TGTGCCAGTAGTAGCCTTCCGGGGGACATTCAGTACTTC
>TRBV19|TRBJ1-2|NA|TRBD1
CASSPRDREGYGYTF
TGTGCCAGTAGTCCTCGGGACAGGGAAGGCTATGGCTACACCTTC